This T cell receptor beta chain was sequenced in a study of long-term antiretroviral therapy in people with HIV. V was clipped by 1 base and J by 3 bases, with 10 bases between them. Germline loops: CDR1 SGDLS, CDR2 YYNGEE. The CDR3 contains 15 residues. Samples were assayed with immunoSEQ v3.0 at survey level. TCRdb's copy holds only in-frame clones and misses some; the assay was immunoSEQ multiplex PCR. The table lists approximately 23,000 clones, about 88% of them singletons, with around 4.8% in the top ten. The source was unsorted PBMCs, collected approximately 2.7 years after starting antiretroviral therapy. The J gene is TRBJ1-4, the V gene TRBV9; no clear D. The receptor's source is a man aged 40-49 years with HIV. The CDR3 nucleotides read TGTGCCAGCAGCGTAACCAGTATGGCTAATGAAAAACTGTTTTTT. Its translation: CASSVTSMANEKLFF.